Each of the 12 T cell receptor beta chains below was sequenced from the same sample in a study of technical replicates of blood from a handful of donors. TCRdb keeps only in-frame clones here, not all; method: immunoSEQ multiplex PCR. Here the sample spans 84,000 or so clones, 97% being singletons. Sequences were obtained from T cells isolated from PBMCs. The receptors originated from a human donor in good health.

This clone has a single count. V gene TRBV2 combines with J gene TRBJ2-3; D is unresolved. Trimming cost V 9 bases and J 0 bases, with 13 bases left between them. CDR3 length: 14 amino acids. Germline-derived CDR1 and CDR2 are SNHLY and FYNNEI. CDR3 bases: TGTGCCAGTAGCCCCTGGTCGAGCACAGATACGCAGTATTTT. The encoded protein is CASSPWSSTDTQYF.

J is TRBJ2-7 and V is TRBV11-3; TRBD2 agrees at 10 bases. The CDR3 has 15 residues. CDR1 SGHNT and CDR2 YENEEA come from the germline V gene. The V gene end was trimmed by 5 bases and the J gene end by 2 bases; junction bases not matched to a gene: 6. The CDR3 reads CASSLIAGGTYEQYF. The CDR3 nucleotides are TGTGCCAGCAGCCTTATAGCGGGGGGAACCTACGAGCAGTACTTC.

This chain uses TRBV12-5 with TRBJ1-4, with 9 bases fitting TRBD1. This CDR3 comprises 13 residues. The V segment lost 9 bases and the J segment 15 bases; nucleotides outside the gene matches: 14. The germline V gene has CDR1 LGHNT and CDR2 FRNRAP. In nucleotides, the CDR3 is TGTGCTAGGTATACGGGACAGGGCCGAGGGGTGTTTTTT. Its protein product is CARYTGQGRGVFF. Using reference TRBV12-5 and TRBJ1-4 for the parts outside the CDR3, the full variable domain is DARVTQTPRHKVTEMGQEVTMRCQPILGHNTVFWYRQTMMQGLELLAYFRNRAPLDDSGMPKDRFSAEMPDATLATLKIQPSEPRDSAVYFCARYTGQGRGVFFGSGTQLSVL.

The chain is built from TRBV7-9 and TRBJ1-5; tentatively, D is TRBD1 (6 bases). CDR3 length: 18 residues. The germline V gene encodes CDR1 SEHNR and CDR2 FQNEAQ (reference sequence). V was trimmed by 5 bases and J by 2 bases, leaving 22 bases between them. The CDR3 is CASSLEQGFGSGNQPQHF. CDR3 nucleotide sequence: TGTGCCAGCAGCCTAGAACAGGGTTTTGGGTCGGGCAATCAGCCCCAGCATTTT.

The V and J genes are TRBV19 and TRBJ1-4; D may be TRBD1 (5 bases). V dropped 0 bases and J dropped 7 bases, with 12 bases sitting between them. The germline V gene encodes CDR1 LNHDA and CDR2 SQIVND (reference sequence). This CDR3 contains 15 residues. This CDR3 reads CASSIEGVISEKLFF. CDR3 DNA: TGTGCCAGTAGTATAGAAGGGGTGATAAGTGAAAAACTGTTTTTT.

In its sample, this clone was seen once. The V and J genes are TRBV28 and TRBJ2-5; TRBD1 agrees at 7 bases. V shed 5 bases and J 2 bases; nucleotides not matched to a gene: 5. Germline-derived CDR1 and CDR2 are MDHEN and SYDVKM. This CDR3 spans 14 amino acids. CDR3 in DNA: TGTGCCAGCAGTAGGGACAGTTCACAAGAGACCCAGTACTTC. This translates into CASSRDSSQETQYF.

The chain carries TRBV27 and TRBJ2-2; 7 nucleotides align to TRBD1. CDR1 and CDR2 from the germline V gene are MNHEY and SMNVEV (reference sequence). The CDR3 totals 15 residues. V shed 5 bases and J 2 bases; nucleotides not matched to a gene: 5. CDR3 bases: TGTGCCAGCAGTCCGGGACAGCTCAACACCGGGGAGCTGTTTTTT. Protein: CASSPGQLNTGELFF.

The V gene is TRBV4-1, the J gene TRBJ2-1; D is possibly TRBD2 (5 bases). This CDR3 has 16 amino acids. Trimming left V 3 bases short and J 5 bases short, with 17 bases between. CDR1 MGHRA and CDR2 YSYEKL come from the germline V gene. Here the CDR3 DNA reads TGCGCCAGCAGCCAGCCCATAGCGCAAGCCGACAATGAGCAGTTCTTC. Translated: CASSQPIAQADNEQFF.

The chain has TRBV6-1 and TRBJ1-2; 8 positions agree with TRBD1. Losses at the gene ends were 9 bases for V and 5 bases for J; bases not matched to a gene: 8. There are 13 residues in the CDR3. Germline assignment: CDR1 MNHNS and CDR2 SASEGT. CDR3 nucleotide sequence: TGTGCCAGTCCAGGACAGGGCATTTATGGCTACACCTTC. Translation gives CASPGQGIYGYTF.

This chain joins TRBV7-9 and TRBJ1-2; D is unresolved. Trimming cost V 5 bases and J 2 bases, with 9 bases left between them. This CDR3 has 13 amino acids. The germline V gene encodes CDR1 SEHNR and CDR2 FQNEAQ (reference sequence). The CDR3 DNA follows: TGTGCCAGCAGCCTATCCCTAAACTATGGCTACACCTTC. Translated, it gives CASSLSLNYGYTF. The variable domain in full, completed from reference TRBV7-9 and TRBJ1-2, reads DTGVSQNPRHKITKRGQNVTFRCDPISEHNRLYWYRQTLGQGPEFLTYFQNEAQLEKSRLLSDRFSAERPKGSFSTLEIQRTEQGDSAMYLCASSLSLNYGYTFGSGTRLTVV.

The chain couples TRBV5-6 to TRBJ1-4; TRBD1 matches at 7 bases. Trimming cost V 0 bases and J 5 bases; bases outside gene matches: 4. From germline, CDR1 is SGHDT and CDR2 YYEEEE. The CDR3 loop spans 15 amino acids. CDR3 amino acids: CASSLAATGNEKLFF. The CDR3 DNA follows: TGTGCCAGCAGCTTGGCCGCGACAGGGAATGAAAAACTGTTTTTT. The full variable domain, completed using reference TRBV5-6 and TRBJ1-4, is DAGVTQSPTHLIKTRGQQVTLRCSPKSGHDTVSWYQQALGQGPQFIFQYYEEEERQRGNFPDRFSGHQFPNYSSELNVNALLLGDSALYLCASSLAATGNEKLFFGSGTQLSVL.

The chain carries TRBV18 and TRBJ2-5; the match to TRBD1 covers 7 bases. The CDR3 runs to 15 residues. The J segment lost 5 bases and the V segment lost 0 bases, leaving 6 bases of the junction unmatched. Per germline, CDR1 KGHSH and CDR2 LQKENI. The CDR3 loop is CASSPPGTAMETQYF. For the CDR3, the DNA is TGTGCCAGCTCACCACCGGGGACAGCTATGGAGACCCAGTACTTC.